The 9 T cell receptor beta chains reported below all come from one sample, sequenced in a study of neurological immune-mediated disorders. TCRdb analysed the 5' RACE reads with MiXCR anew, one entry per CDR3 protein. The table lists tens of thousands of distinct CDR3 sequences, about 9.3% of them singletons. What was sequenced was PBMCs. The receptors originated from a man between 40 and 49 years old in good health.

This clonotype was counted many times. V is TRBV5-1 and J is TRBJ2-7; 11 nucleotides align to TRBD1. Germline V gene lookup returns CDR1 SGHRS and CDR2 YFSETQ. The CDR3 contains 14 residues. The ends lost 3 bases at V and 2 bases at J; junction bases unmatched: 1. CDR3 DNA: TGCGCCAGCAGCTCGGGACAGGGGGCCTACGAGCAGTACTTC. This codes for CASSSGQGAYEQYF. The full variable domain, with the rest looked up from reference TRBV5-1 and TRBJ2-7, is KAGVTQTPRYLIKTRGQQVTLSCSPISGHRSVSWYQQTPGQGLQFLFEYFSETQRNKGNFPGRFSGRQFSNSRSEMNVSTLELGDSALYLCASSSGQGAYEQYFGPGTRLTVT.

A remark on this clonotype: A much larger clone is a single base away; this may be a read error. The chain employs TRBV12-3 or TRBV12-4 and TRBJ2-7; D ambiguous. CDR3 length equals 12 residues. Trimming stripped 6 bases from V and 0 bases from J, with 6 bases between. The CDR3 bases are TGTGCCAGCAGGGAGTGCTCCTACGAGCAGTACTTC. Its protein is CASRECSYEQYF.

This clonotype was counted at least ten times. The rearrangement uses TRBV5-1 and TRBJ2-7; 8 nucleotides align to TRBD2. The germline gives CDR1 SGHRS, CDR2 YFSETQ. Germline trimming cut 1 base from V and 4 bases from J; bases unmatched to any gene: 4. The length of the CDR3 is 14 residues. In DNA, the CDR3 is TGCGCCAGCAGCTTGCACGGACTAGCTTACGAGCAGTACTTC. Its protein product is CASSLHGLAYEQYF. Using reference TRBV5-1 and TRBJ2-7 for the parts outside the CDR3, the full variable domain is KAGVTQTPRYLIKTRGQQVTLSCSPISGHRSVSWYQQTPGQGLQFLFEYFSETQRNKGNFPGRFSGRQFSNSRSEMNVSTLELGDSALYLCASSLHGLAYEQYFGPGTRLTVT.

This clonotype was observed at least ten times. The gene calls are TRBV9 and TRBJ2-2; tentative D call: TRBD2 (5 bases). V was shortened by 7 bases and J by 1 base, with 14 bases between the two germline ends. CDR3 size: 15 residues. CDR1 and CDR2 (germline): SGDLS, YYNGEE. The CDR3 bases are TGTGCCAGCGGAAAGTTGGCGGGGAACACCGGGGAGCTGTTTTTT. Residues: CASGKLAGNTGELFF.

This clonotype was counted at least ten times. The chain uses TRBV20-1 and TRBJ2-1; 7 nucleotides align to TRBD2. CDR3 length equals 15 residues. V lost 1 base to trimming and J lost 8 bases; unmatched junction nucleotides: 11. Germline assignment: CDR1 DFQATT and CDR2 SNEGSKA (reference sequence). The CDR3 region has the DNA TGCAGTGCTAGAGTACGGCGGGAGTCTCTCGATGAGCAGTTCTTC. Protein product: CSARVRRESLDEQFF.

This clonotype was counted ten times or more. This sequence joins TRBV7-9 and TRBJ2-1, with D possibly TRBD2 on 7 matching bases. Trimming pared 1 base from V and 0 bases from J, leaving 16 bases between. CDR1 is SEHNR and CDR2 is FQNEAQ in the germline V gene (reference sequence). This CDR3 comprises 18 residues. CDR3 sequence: CASSLGEGGILSYNEQFF. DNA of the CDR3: TGTGCCAGCAGCTTAGGGGAGGGGGGGATCCTCTCCTACAATGAGCAGTTCTTC.

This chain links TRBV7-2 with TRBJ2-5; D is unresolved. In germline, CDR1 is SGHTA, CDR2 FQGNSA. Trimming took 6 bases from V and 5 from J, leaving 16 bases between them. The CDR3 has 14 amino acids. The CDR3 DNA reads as TGTGCCAGCAGTTCCCGGGCCTACGGGGAGACCCAGTACTTC. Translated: CASSSRAYGETQYF.

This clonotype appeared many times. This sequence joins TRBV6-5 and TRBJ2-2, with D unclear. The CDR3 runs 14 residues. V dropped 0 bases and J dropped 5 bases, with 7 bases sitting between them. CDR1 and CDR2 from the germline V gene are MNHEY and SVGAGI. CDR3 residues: CASSYSIRTGELFF. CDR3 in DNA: TGTGCCAGCAGTTACTCGATAAGAACCGGGGAGCTGTTTTTT.

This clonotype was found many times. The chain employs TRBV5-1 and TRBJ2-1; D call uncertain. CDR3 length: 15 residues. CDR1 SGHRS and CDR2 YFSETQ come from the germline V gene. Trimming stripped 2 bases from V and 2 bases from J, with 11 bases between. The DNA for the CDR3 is TGCGCCAGCAGCTTAACGGACGGAACCTACAATGAGCAGTTCTTC. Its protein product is CASSLTDGTYNEQFF. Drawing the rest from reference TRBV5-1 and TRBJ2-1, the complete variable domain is KAGVTQTPRYLIKTRGQQVTLSCSPISGHRSVSWYQQTPGQGLQFLFEYFSETQRNKGNFPGRFSGRQFSNSRSEMNVSTLELGDSALYLCASSLTDGTYNEQFFGPGTRLTVL.